This TCR beta chain was recorded in a study of blood T cell repertoires in COVID-19. Study background: COVID-19 samples, acute and convalescent, were from the United States, Italy and Spain. Sources were T cells, B-cell-depleted T cells, or PBMCs; the material itself was cDNA or gDNA.

The CDR3 totals 11 residues. With 6 bases removed from V and 2 bases from J, the gap between germline ends came to 4 bases. Germline V gene lookup returns CDR1 SNHLY and CDR2 FYNNEI. Per the original data handling: Amplified reference gene primers provided the basis for estimating nucleated cell counts. Some clones are missing from TCRdb's copy, which holds only in-frame ones; the method was immunoSEQ multiplex PCR. That table supplies the V and J calls and clone size; D and trimming were determined from the DNA. The sample consists of 150,000 to 200,000 clones, 70% to 90% of them appearing once. The chain combines TRBV2 with TRBJ2-5; D is unclear. The sequenced sample was peripheral blood. The source of this sequence is a human donor in a cohort sampled during active COVID-19. The DNA for the CDR3 is TGTGCCAGCAGAGAGCAAGAGACCCAGTACTTC. Translation: CASREQETQYF.